This T cell receptor beta chain was sequenced in a study of T cell responses to AZD1222 COVID-19 vaccine. Study-level points and caveats: Among those given AZD1222, only six were seropositive at baseline.

Of note for this clone: The antigen is not known. Germline is not matched at one junction end, which may reflect a read error.

Profiling relied on immunoSEQ multiplex PCR, and the TCRdb table lists in-frame clones only, not all of them. The sample yields roughly 70,000 clones, roughly 90% seen once. Looked up from germline, CDR1 is MDHEN and CDR2 is SYDVKM. The length of the CDR3 is 14 residues. Specimen: peripheral blood, collected on day 0 of AZD1222 vaccination. The chain employs TRBV28 and TRBJ1-5; D possibly corresponds to TRBD1 (6 bases). The source is an adult in good health. CDR3 loop: CASRLDSSSQPQHF. DNA for the CDR3: TGTGCCAGCAGACTGGACAGTAGCAGTCAGCCCCAGCATTTT.